The 27 T cell receptor beta chains below all came from one sample that was sequenced in a study of cytomegalovirus exposure and HLA in healthy donors. PCR amplification relied on 60 Vbeta primers (plus 13 Jbeta primers). Some clones are missing from TCRdb's copy, which holds only in-frame ones; the method was immunoSEQ multiplex PCR. The table lists some 120,000 clones, 80% of them singletons. What was sequenced was PBMCs. The receptors shown here come from a female donor in good health and CMV-seronegative.

This sequence joins TRBV28 and TRBJ2-7, with TRBD2 identical over 10 bases. The CDR3 consists of 15 residues. V trimming: 2 bases; J trimming: 7 bases; junction bases outside the gene matches: 8. The germline V gene has CDR1 MDHEN and CDR2 SYDVKM. The CDR3 region is CASSLERLAGLEQYF. The CDR3 DNA follows: TGTGCCAGCAGTTTAGAGAGACTAGCGGGCCTGGAGCAGTACTTC.

The chain has TRBV5-4 and TRBJ1-2, with 9 bases aligning to TRBD1. Trimming removed 3 bases from V and 8 bases from J; junction bases left unmatched: 2. Germline CDR1 and CDR2: SGHNT and YYREEE (reference sequence). The CDR3 is 12 residues long. The CDR3: CASSWTGEGYTF. In nucleotides, the CDR3 is TGTGCCAGCAGCTGGACAGGGGAGGGCTACACCTTC. The full variable domain, its missing parts supplied by reference TRBV5-4 and TRBJ1-2, is ETGVTQSPTHLIKTRGQQVTLRCSSQSGHNTVSWYQQALGQGPQFIFQYYREEENGRGNFPPRFSGLQFPNYSSELNVNALELDDSALYLCASSWTGEGYTFGSGTRLTVV.

The count of this clone is one. The chain combines TRBV7-2 with TRBJ2-7; 10 bases agree with TRBD2. J lost 4 bases, V lost 4 bases, and 7 bases had no gene match. The germline V gene encodes CDR1 SGHTA and CDR2 FQGNSA. The CDR3 is made up of 15 amino acids. The CDR3 loop reads CASSSRAGGRYEQYF. The CDR3 DNA sequence: TGTGCCAGCAGCTCCAGAGCGGGAGGGCGGTACGAGCAGTACTTC. Using reference TRBV7-2 and TRBJ2-7 for the parts outside the CDR3, the full variable domain is GAGVSQSPSNKVTEKGKDVELRCDPISGHTALYWYRQSLGQGLEFLIYFQGNSAPDKSGLPSDRFSAERTGGSVSTLTIQRTQQEDSAVYLCASSSRAGGRYEQYFGPGTRLTVT.

The chain is built from TRBV6-5 and TRBJ2-1, with 10 positions matching TRBD2. J lost 8 bases, V lost 2 bases, and 3 bases had no gene match. Germline V lookup: CDR1 MNHEY, CDR2 SVGAGI. This CDR3 comprises 14 residues. This CDR3 is CASSYRTSGDEQFF. CDR3 DNA: TGTGCCAGCAGTTACCGGACTAGCGGCGATGAGCAGTTCTTC.

The chain links TRBV10-3 to TRBJ2-3; 8 bases line up with TRBD2. CDR3 length equals 18 residues. V lost 0 bases and J lost 1; bases outside the gene matches: 9. Germline CDR1 reads ENHRY; CDR2 reads SYGVKD. The CDR3 reads CAISESASGRHRTDTQYF. The CDR3 DNA sequence: TGTGCCATCAGTGAGTCGGCTAGCGGGCGGCACCGCACAGATACGCAGTATTTT.

The rearrangement uses TRBV4-1 and TRBJ2-7; 7 positions match TRBD1. The V segment lost 1 base and the J segment 4 bases; nucleotides outside the gene matches: 10. CDR3 length: 16 amino acids. CDR1 is MGHRA and CDR2 is YSYEKL in the germline V gene. The CDR3 is CASSQATTGMNYEQYF. DNA for the CDR3: TGCGCCAGCAGCCAAGCTACGACAGGGATGAATTACGAGCAGTACTTC.

The chain couples TRBV27 to TRBJ2-7; D is unresolved. Looked up from germline, CDR1 is MNHEY and CDR2 is SMNVEV (reference sequence). The CDR3 length is 12 residues. The germline V and J ends were trimmed by 3 bases and 6 bases, with 9 bases remaining between them. The CDR3: CASSLAGTEQYF. The CDR3 bases are TGTGCCAGCAGTTTGGCAGGAACCGAGCAGTACTTC.

Concerning this clone itself: A read error may produce the germline difference seen at one junction end. The chain is built from TRBV7-9 and TRBJ2-7; D remains unclear. Germline CDR1 reads SEHNR; CDR2 reads FQNEAQ (reference sequence). This CDR3 is built from 11 residues. As DNA, the CDR3 is TGTTCCAGCAGCTTAGGCGCCGAGCAGTACTTC. As protein: CSSSLGAEQYF.

Remarks on this clone: The junction departs from the called germline gene at one end, perhaps through a read error. J is TRBJ2-3 and V is TRBV7-7; 10 positions agree with TRBD2. Looked up from germline, CDR1 is SSHAT and CDR2 is FNYEAQ (reference sequence). The CDR3 extends over 15 amino acids. In nucleotides, the CDR3 is TGTGCTAGCAGCTCGGGACTAGCGAGCACAGATACGCAGTATTTT. This codes for CASSSGLASTDTQYF.

This clone appeared once. The genes are TRBV5-1 and TRBJ1-2, with 9 positions matching TRBD1. Germline loops: CDR1 SGHRS, CDR2 YFSETQ. J gave up 4 bases and V 5 bases, and 9 bases lay outside the gene matches. CDR3 size: 15 residues. CDR3 nucleotides: TGCGCCAGCAGGCCTACAGGGGGCGGTGGCTATGGCTACACCTTC. Protein product: CASRPTGGGGYGYTF.

V gene TRBV19 combines with J gene TRBJ1-5; 9 nucleotides agree with TRBD1. Germline V lookup: CDR1 LNHDA, CDR2 SQIVND (reference sequence). V shed 7 bases, J shed 6 bases, and the junction held 10 bases outside the gene matches. The CDR3 is made up of 15 amino acids. CDR3 DNA sequence: TGTGCCAGTACGGTTAGGACAGGGGTGATTCAGCCCCAGCATTTT. Protein sequence: CASTVRTGVIQPQHF.

The chain links TRBV27 to TRBJ2-1; TRBD2 agrees at 7 bases. Per the germline V gene, CDR1 is MNHEY and CDR2 is SMNVEV (reference sequence). J lost 4 bases, V lost 3 bases, and 6 bases had no gene match. CDR3 size: 15 residues. The CDR3 bases are TGTGCCAGCAGTTTGACTAGCCCTTCTTACAATGAGCAGTTCTTC. Residues: CASSLTSPSYNEQFF.

This clone was recorded a few times. This sequence joins TRBV29-1 and TRBJ1-2, with TRBD1 matching over 7 bases. Germline lookup yields CDR1 SQVTM and CDR2 ANQGSEA. The CDR3 has 12 residues. The CDR3 loop is CAVGTEIYGYTF. CDR3 DNA: TGCGCAGTGGGGACAGAGATCTATGGCTACACCTTC.

In nucleotides, the CDR3 is TGTGCCAGCAGCCCCACAGGGTCCTACGAGCAGTACTTC. Translating it yields CASSPTGSYEQYF. V and J are TRBV7-3 and TRBJ2-5, with D tentatively TRBD1 (6 bases). The DNA end favors TRBJ2-7, so the J call may be wrong. This CDR3 contains 13 residues. CDR1 and CDR2 (germline): SGHTA, FQGTGA.

This clone was counted once. The chain couples TRBV6-1 to TRBJ2-3, with 9 nucleotides matching TRBD2. The CDR3 contains 16 residues. The V gene's germline CDR1 is MNHNS and CDR2 SASEGT. Losses at the gene ends were 2 bases for V and 1 base for J; bases not matched to a gene: 4. CDR3 region: CASSETRGGGTDTQYF. The DNA for the CDR3 is TGTGCCAGCAGTGAAACGCGCGGGGGGGGCACAGATACGCAGTATTTT.

This chain joins TRBV12-5 and TRBJ2-5; D is perhaps TRBD1 (6 bases). The CDR3 sequence is 15 residues long. V dropped 4 bases and J dropped 7 bases, with 19 bases sitting between them. The germline gives CDR1 LGHNT, CDR2 FRNRAP. The CDR3 sequence is CASGSSGDPLGTQYF. DNA of the CDR3: TGTGCTAGTGGTTCATCAGGGGACCCCTTAGGGACCCAGTACTTC.

This chain uses TRBV6-1 with TRBJ1-5; D remains unclear. The CDR3 covers 13 residues. Per the germline V gene, CDR1 is MNHNS and CDR2 is SASEGT. V was shortened by 4 bases and J by 4 bases, with 8 bases between the two germline ends. The CDR3 here is CASSVTANQPQHF. DNA of the CDR3: TGTGCCAGCAGTGTAACAGCTAATCAGCCCCAGCATTTT.

In its sample, this clone was seen once. The chain recombines TRBV7-6 with TRBJ2-7, with D possibly matching TRBD1 (6 bases). Germline loops: CDR1 SGHVS, CDR2 FNYEAQ. The length of the CDR3 is 13 residues. V dropped 8 bases and J dropped 2 bases, with 13 bases sitting between them. The CDR3 sequence: CASSRTATYEQYF. DNA of the CDR3: TGTGCCAGCTCTAGGACAGCCACCTACGAGCAGTACTTC. Variable domain in full (rest from reference TRBV7-6 and TRBJ2-7): GAGVSQSPRYKVTKRGQDVALRCDPISGHVSLYWYRQALGQGPEFLTYFNYEAQQDKSGLPNDRFSAERPEGSISTLTIQRTEQRDSAMYRCASSRTATYEQYFGPGTRLTVT.

The rearrangement links TRBV6-1 to TRBJ2-6; 7 bases agree with TRBD1. In germline, CDR1 is MNHNS, CDR2 SASEGT. The CDR3 spans 18 residues. Unmatched junction bases numbered 8, after V lost 3 bases and J lost 0 bases. The CDR3 bases are TGTGCCAGCAGTGAGACGACAGGGCCTCGCTCTGGGGCCAACGTCCTGACTTTC. The encoded protein is CASSETTGPRSGANVLTF.

This chain uses TRBV27 with TRBJ2-7; 11 positions agree with TRBD2. The CDR3 is made up of 14 amino acids. V lost 6 bases, J lost 1 base, and 2 bases stayed unmatched. Germline-derived CDR1 and CDR2 are MNHEY and SMNVEV (reference sequence). The CDR3: CASRGTSGSYEQYF. Written as DNA, the CDR3 is TGTGCCAGCAGAGGGACTAGCGGATCCTACGAGCAGTACTTC.

This clone has only a few counts. V is TRBV7-9 and J is TRBJ1-4, with a tentative D call TRBD1 (6 bases). Trimming pared 11 bases from V and 0 bases from J, leaving 13 bases between. Germline CDR1 SEHNR, CDR2 FQNEAQ (reference sequence). The CDR3 consists of 14 residues. The DNA for the CDR3 is TGTGCCGGGGGCTTGGGAGCAACTAATGAAAAACTGTTTTTT. Translated, it gives CAGGLGATNEKLFF.

This clone was found once. The chain joins TRBV30 to TRBJ1-5, with D possibly TRBD1 on 6 matching bases. Trimming shortened V by 2 bases and J by 4 bases, and 9 bases separated the two germline ends. There are 13 residues in the CDR3. The V gene's germline CDR1 is GTSNPN and CDR2 SVGIG (reference sequence). The CDR3 sequence: CAWSNRANQPQHF. CDR3 DNA sequence: TGTGCCTGGAGTAACAGGGCAAATCAGCCCCAGCATTTT.

This clone showed up just a few times. V is TRBV25-1 and J is TRBJ2-7; 8 bases are a match to TRBD2. In germline, CDR1 is MGHDK, CDR2 SYGVNS. The CDR3 covers 13 residues. Trimming at V came to 9 bases and at J to 4 bases, leaving 8 bases not matched to a gene. CDR3 sequence (DNA): TGTGCCAGTTCCCGGGCGGGAGGATACGAGCAGTACTTC. It codes for CASSRAGGYEQYF.

The chain uses TRBV5-1 and TRBJ1-5; 8 bases align to TRBD1. J was trimmed by 2 bases and V by 4 bases; bases with no gene match: 5. CDR1 is SGHRS, CDR2 YFSETQ, per germline. CDR3 size: 15 residues. For the CDR3, the DNA is TGCGCCAGCAGCCGCACAGGGGGAGGCAATCAGCCCCAGCATTTT. Translation gives CASSRTGGGNQPQHF.

The gene calls are TRBV5-1 and TRBJ2-5; maybe TRBD2 (6 bases). The CDR3 extends over 12 amino acids. Germline V lookup: CDR1 SGHRS, CDR2 YFSETQ. V was cut by 3 bases and J by 5 bases, with 8 bases left in between. CDR3 sequence (DNA): TGCGCCAGCAGCTCCAGCGGGGAGACCCAGTACTTC. Its protein product is CASSSSGETQYF.

J is TRBJ1-1 and V is TRBV6-1; 7 bases are shared with TRBD1. The junction had 5 bases not matched to a gene; V was cut back by 2 bases and J by 11 bases. Germline CDR1 is MNHNS and CDR2 is SASEGT. CDR3 size: 12 residues. The CDR3 region is CASSETDRAAFF. CDR3 sequence (DNA): TGTGCCAGCAGTGAAACCGACAGGGCGGCTTTCTTT.

V gene TRBV7-2 combines with J gene TRBJ2-5, with TRBD1 matching over 11 bases. J gave up 5 bases and V 4 bases, and 6 bases lay outside the gene matches. CDR3 length equals 15 residues. CDR1 is SGHTA, CDR2 FQGNSA, per germline. The CDR3 nucleotides read TGTGCCAGCAGCTATGGACAGGGGGCTTGGGAGACCCAGTACTTC. This gives the protein CASSYGQGAWETQYF.